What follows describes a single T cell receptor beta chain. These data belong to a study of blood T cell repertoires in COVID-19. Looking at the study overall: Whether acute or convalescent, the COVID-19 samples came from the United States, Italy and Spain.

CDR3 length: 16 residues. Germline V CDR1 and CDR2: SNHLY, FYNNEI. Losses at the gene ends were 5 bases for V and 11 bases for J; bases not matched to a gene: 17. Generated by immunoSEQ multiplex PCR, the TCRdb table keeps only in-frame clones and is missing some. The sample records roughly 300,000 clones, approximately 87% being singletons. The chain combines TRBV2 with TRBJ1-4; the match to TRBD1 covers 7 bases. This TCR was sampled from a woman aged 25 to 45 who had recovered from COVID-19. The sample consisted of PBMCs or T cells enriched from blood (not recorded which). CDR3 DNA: TGTGCCAGCAGTCCCGAGACCGACAGGGCCCTCGGGAAACTGTTTTTT. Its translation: CASSPETDRALGKLFF.